The source of this TCR beta chain is a study of blood T cell repertoires in COVID-19. Study as a whole: There were acute and convalescent COVID-19 samples, and they came from the United States, Italy and Spain. PBMCs, B-cell-depleted T cells, or T cells provided the cDNA or gDNA that made up the material.

Assignments of participants to cohorts depended upon their own reported clinical history. Symptom resolution, clearance, or two negative PCRs marked the recovered donors of Cohort 3. Some clones are missing from TCRdb's copy, which holds only in-frame ones; the method was immunoSEQ multiplex PCR. Among about 310,000 clones listed, 89% were seen once. The sequencing sample was made of PBMCs or T cells enriched from blood (not recorded which). This sequence originates from a man in his sixties who had recovered from COVID-19.

Here the CDR3 DNA reads TGCGCCAGCAGCCAAGATTGGGCCAGGGGGCAGAACTATGGCTACACCTTC. This encodes CASSQDWARGQNYGYTF. The chain uses TRBV4-1 and TRBJ1-2; the match to TRBD1 covers 8 bases. After removal of 0 bases from V and 2 bases from J, the junction contained 8 bases not matched to a gene. This CDR3 has 17 amino acids. Germline CDR1 reads MGHRA; CDR2 reads YSYEKL.